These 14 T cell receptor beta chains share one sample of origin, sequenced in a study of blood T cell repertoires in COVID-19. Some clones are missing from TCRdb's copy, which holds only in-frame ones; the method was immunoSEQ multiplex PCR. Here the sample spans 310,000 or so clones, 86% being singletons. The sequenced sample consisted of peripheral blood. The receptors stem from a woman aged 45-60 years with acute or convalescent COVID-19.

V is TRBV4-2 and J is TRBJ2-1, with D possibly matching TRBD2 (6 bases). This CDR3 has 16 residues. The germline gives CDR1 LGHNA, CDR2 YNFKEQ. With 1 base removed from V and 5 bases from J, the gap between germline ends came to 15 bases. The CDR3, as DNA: TGTGCCAGCAGCCAAGTTCTGGGGGGTGACAACAATGAGCAGTTCTTC. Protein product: CASSQVLGGDNNEQFF.

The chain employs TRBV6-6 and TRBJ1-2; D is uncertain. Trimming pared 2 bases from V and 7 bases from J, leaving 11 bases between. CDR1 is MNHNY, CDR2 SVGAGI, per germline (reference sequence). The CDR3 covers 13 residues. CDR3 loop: CASSYEGAGGYTF. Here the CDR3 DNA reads TGTGCCAGCAGTTACGAGGGCGCAGGTGGCTACACCTTC.

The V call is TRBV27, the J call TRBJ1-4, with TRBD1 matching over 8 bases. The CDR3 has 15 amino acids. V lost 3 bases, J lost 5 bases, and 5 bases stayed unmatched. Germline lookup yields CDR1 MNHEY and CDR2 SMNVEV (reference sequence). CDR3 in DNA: TGTGCCAGCAGTTTCAGGACAGGGCTGAATGAAAAACTGTTTTTT. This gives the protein CASSFRTGLNEKLFF. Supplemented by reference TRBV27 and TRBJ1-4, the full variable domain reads EAQVTQNPRYLITVTGKKLTVTCSQNMNHEYMSWYRQDPGLGLRQIYYSMNVEVTDKGDVPEGYKVSRKEKRNFPLILESPSPNQTSLYFCASSFRTGLNEKLFFGSGTQLSVL.

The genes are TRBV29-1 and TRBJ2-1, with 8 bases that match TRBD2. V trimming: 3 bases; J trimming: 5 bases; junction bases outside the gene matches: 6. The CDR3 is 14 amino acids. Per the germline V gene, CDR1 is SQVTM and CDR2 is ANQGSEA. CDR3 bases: TGCAGCGTTGATCGGCTAGCGGGTAACAATGAGCAGTTCTTC. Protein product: CSVDRLAGNNEQFF.

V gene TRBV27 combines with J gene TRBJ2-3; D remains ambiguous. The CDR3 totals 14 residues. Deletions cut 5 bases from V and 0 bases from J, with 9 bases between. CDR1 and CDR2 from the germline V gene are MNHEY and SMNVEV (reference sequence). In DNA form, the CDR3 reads TGTGCCAGCAGTAAGAGTCCTAGCACAGATACGCAGTATTTT. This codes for CASSKSPSTDTQYF.

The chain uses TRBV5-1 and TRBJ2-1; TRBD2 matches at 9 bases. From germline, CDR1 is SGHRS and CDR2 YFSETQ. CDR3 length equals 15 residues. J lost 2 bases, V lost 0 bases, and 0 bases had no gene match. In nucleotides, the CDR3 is TGCGCCAGCAGCTTGGGCGGGAGGGCCTACAATGAGCAGTTCTTC. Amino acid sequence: CASSLGGRAYNEQFF.

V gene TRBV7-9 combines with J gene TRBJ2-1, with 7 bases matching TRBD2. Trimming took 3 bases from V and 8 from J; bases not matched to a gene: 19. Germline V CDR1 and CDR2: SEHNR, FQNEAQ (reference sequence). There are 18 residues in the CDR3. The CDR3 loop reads CASSFADKHLGGGDEQFF. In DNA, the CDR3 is TGTGCCAGCAGCTTCGCCGATAAGCACTTGGGGGGAGGGGATGAGCAGTTCTTC.

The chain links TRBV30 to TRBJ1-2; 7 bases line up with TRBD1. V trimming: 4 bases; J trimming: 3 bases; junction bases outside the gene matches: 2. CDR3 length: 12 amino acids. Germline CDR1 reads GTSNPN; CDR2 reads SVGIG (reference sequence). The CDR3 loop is CAWTRGYYGYTF. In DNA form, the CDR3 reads TGTGCCTGGACCAGGGGGTACTATGGCTACACCTTC.

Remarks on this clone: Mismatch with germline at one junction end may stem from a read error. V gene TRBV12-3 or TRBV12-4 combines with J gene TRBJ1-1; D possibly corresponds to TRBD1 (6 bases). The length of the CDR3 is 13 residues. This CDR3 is CATTHRRDTEAFF. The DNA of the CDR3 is TGTGCCACCACCCACCGACGGGACACCGAAGCTTTCTTT.

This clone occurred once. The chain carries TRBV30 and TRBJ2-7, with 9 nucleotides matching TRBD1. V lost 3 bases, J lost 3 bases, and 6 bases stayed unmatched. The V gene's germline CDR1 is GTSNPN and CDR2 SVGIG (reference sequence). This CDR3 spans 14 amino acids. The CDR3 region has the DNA TGTGCCTGGAGCACCGACAGGGGGTACTACGAGCAGTACTTC. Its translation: CAWSTDRGYYEQYF.

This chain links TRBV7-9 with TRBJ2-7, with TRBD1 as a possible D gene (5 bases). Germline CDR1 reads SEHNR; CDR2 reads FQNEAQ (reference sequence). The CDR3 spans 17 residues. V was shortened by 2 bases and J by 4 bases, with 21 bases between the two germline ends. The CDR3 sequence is CASSLRGYSFEEYEQYF. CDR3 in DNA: TGTGCCAGCAGCTTAAGGGGCTACAGTTTCGAGGAATACGAGCAGTACTTC.

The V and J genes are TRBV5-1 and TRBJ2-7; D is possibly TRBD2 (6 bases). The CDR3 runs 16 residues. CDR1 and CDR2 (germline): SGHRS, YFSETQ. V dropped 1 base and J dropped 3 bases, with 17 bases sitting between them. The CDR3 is CASSLSPGSRVYEQYF. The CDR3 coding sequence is TGCGCCAGCAGCTTGAGTCCCGGGAGCCGAGTCTACGAGCAGTACTTC.

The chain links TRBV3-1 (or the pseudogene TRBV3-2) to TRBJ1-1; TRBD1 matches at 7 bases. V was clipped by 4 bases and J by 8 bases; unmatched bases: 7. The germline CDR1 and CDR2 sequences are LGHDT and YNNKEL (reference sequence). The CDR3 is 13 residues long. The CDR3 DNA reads TGTGCCAGCAGCCCAGACAGGGTGGGAGAAGCTTTCTTT. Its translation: CASSPDRVGEAFF.

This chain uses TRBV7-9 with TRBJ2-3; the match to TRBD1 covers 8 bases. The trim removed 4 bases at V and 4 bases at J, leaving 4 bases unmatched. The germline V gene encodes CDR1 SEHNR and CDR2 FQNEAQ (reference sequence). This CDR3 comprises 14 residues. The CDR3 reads CASSSRGQSDTQYF. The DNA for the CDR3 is TGTGCCAGCAGCTCCAGGGGGCAGTCAGATACGCAGTATTTT.